This T cell receptor (beta chain) is drawn from a study of post-analysis software for immune sequencing data (dated by TCRdb to the mid-2010s). Broadly, across the study: Relapsing-remitting, secondary progressive and progressive-relapsing multiple sclerosis were recorded as disease courses, and subtype annotation was lacking for some patients. The patient repertoires were set against about 12 previously published healthy control repertoires from donors whose ages ranged from roughly 6 to 27 years. A subset of samples was prepared in parallel using single-end sample barcoding, then pooled and co-amplified after Illumina adapter ligation. General conclusions and limits of the study: When samples were clustered directly using the F measure, samples prepared in the same batch co-clustered strongly, which prompted a batch-effect correction. Normalized Chao1 diversity was significantly lower in multiple sclerosis patients than controls, suggesting substantial peripheral T-cell clonal expansion. Patients showed significantly higher frequencies than controls for five TRBV segments, among them TRBV5-6, TRBV5-1 and TRBV20-1. The multiple sclerosis patient group was slightly younger than the control group.

TCR beta repertoires were profiled from peripheral blood of about a dozen young patients with multiple sclerosis to demonstrate the VDJtools post-analysis software. The patients with multiple sclerosis were children and adolescents between roughly 6 and 17 years of age. In the germline V gene (reference sequence), CDR1 corresponds to MNHEY and CDR2 to SMNVEV. A distance of 15 bases separates the germline ends of V and J, which lose 6 bases and 6 bases respectively. Its CDR3 holds 14 amino acids, cysteine through phenylalanine. CDR3 DNA only is kept here, 42 bases in frame from base 1. The library was made by PCR. TCRdb names Illumina HiSeq 2500 as the instrument used. To reduce PCR and sequencing biases, unique molecular identifiers were built into the TCR beta cDNA libraries. Approximately 500,000 cDNA molecules were obtained per 1 to 10 million input T cells, so each molecule approximated one T cell. The patient libraries were prepared and sequenced with the same protocol used for the earlier healthy control dataset. Within a given batch, samples were prepared together, multiplexed and sequenced on the same HiSeq lane. In the authors' own workflow: Raw barcoded reads were processed with MIGEC, and single-read molecular identifier groups were discarded before consensus assembly and CDR3 extraction. VDJtools was used for post-analysis of the clonotype tables, with diversity normalized by down-sampling every dataset to the smallest sample size. To correct batch-related cross-sample contamination, repertoire overlap clustering matched CDR3 amino acid sequences but not nucleotide sequences. In TCRdb, the public reads were trimmed at Q25 with fastp and aligned with MiXCR, with productive beta chains retained. CDR3 protein sequences are deduplicated, and each keeps its most common genes and DNA. TCRdb assigned the V and J calls; the authors' analysis was not used. In all, the sample holds roughly 430,000 distinct CDR3 sequences, and more than 30% of those were seen once. The ten largest clones add up to less than 8% of the sample.

With respect to this clonotype: Its recognized antigen is unknown. Nothing much larger sits one base from this clone, and base qualities are not available.

The sample was blood. The receptor was isolated from a girl aged 2-9 years with multiple sclerosis. The receptor chain draws on TRBV27 and TRBJ2-1; the D segment is perhaps TRBD1 or TRBD2, each sharing 5 matched bases. For the CDR3, the sequence is CASSLRARGNEQFF. The nucleotides are TGTGCCAGCAGCTTGAGGGCAAGGGGCAATGAGCAGTTCTTC.